Sequencing of this T cell receptor beta chain was carried out in a study of monozygotic twins with cystic fibrosis. As for the study in general: Libraries were built from around 2.8 micrograms of fragmented DNA using approximately 16 PCR cycles. General study points: Monozygotic CF twins shared more identical nucleotide clonotypes than unrelated patients. No link emerged between shared CDR3 counts and age, concordance or severity. J usage was most co-twin-similar in 8 of 16 pairs, V in 13.

Sequencing used immunoSEQ multiplex PCR; TCRdb keeps in-frame clones, though not all of them. The table has 25,000 to 30,000 clones, around four fifths seen once. Comments on this clone: No antigen is known for it.

V was shortened by 4 bases and J by 9 bases, with 19 bases between the two germline ends. This CDR3 has 14 residues. Germline V CDR1 and CDR2: MNHEY, SVGAGI. The chain links TRBV6-5 to TRBJ2-7; weak D call: TRBD2 (6 bases). This TCR was recovered from a girl aged 2-15 years with cystic fibrosis. Sequences were obtained from blood. In nucleotides, the CDR3 is TGTGCCAGCAGTTCGCCGACTAGTGGGAATCGGCAGTACTTC. It codes for CASSSPTSGNRQYF.